Below, 25 T cell receptor beta chains from the same sample are listed, as sequenced in a study of blood T cells in healthy people across ages. A second PCR of 7 to 11 cycles used a sample-barcoded 5' primer and a J-beta primer mix. One entry per CDR3 protein, called by TCRdb with MiXCR from the 5' RACE reads. Counted here are around 1,500,000 distinct CDR3 sequences, 42% occurring once; the ten biggest clones make up 7% to 9%. The sequencing input was blood. These receptors were taken from a woman aged 18-30 years in good health.

This clonotype was observed once. J is TRBJ1-1 and V is TRBV27, with TRBD1 identical over 7 bases. V was clipped by 9 bases and J by 1 base; unmatched bases: 11. The CDR3 runs 15 residues. Germline-derived CDR1 and CDR2 are MNHEY and SMNVEV (reference sequence). The CDR3 loop reads CASTQAPGGNTEAFF. Here the CDR3 DNA reads TGTGCCAGTACCCAAGCTCCAGGGGGGAACACTGAAGCTTTCTTT.

In its sample, this clonotype was seen a few times. The chain joins TRBV5-1 to TRBJ2-3, with TRBD2 identical over 8 bases. Germline CDR1 and CDR2: SGHRS and YFSETQ. The ends lost 2 bases at V and 5 bases at J; junction bases unmatched: 7. The CDR3 loop spans 15 amino acids. In DNA, the CDR3 is TGCGCCAGCAGCTTAACGGGAGGGCAGGAAGATACGCAGTATTTT. It codes for CASSLTGGQEDTQYF.

Only a few counts were recorded for this clonotype. This rearrangement joins TRBV10-3 to TRBJ2-1, with a possible D match to TRBD2 (7 bases). The ends were cut back, 11 bases at V and 0 bases at J, with 17 bases in the middle. Germline values: CDR1 ENHRY, CDR2 SYGVKD. There are 15 residues in the CDR3. The CDR3 DNA reads TGTGCCGCGGGGGCTAAGGGAAGCTCCTACAATGAGCAGTTCTTC. It translates to CAAGAKGSSYNEQFF.

This clonotype was seen a few times. The V and J genes are TRBV6-1 and TRBJ2-5; 12 nucleotides line up with TRBD2. The end of the DNA fits TRBJ2-7 better, so the J call may be wrong. This CDR3 is 17 amino acids long. Germline-derived CDR1 and CDR2 are MNHNS and SASEGT. CDR3 sequence: CASKTSGLAGPRGEQYF. The CDR3 region has the DNA TGTGCCAGCAAGACCTCGGGACTAGCGGGCCCACGTGGCGAGCAGTACTTC.

The chain links TRBV20-1 to TRBJ2-5; no firm D call. The CDR3 length is 12 residues. The germline V gene has CDR1 DFQATT and CDR2 SNEGSKA (reference sequence). The V and J ends lost 4 bases and 4 bases respectively, with 10 bases between them. The CDR3 protein is CSATAGPETQYF. The CDR3, as DNA: TGCAGTGCTACCGCTGGGCCAGAGACCCAGTACTTC.

In this sample, this clonotype turned up a few times. V gene TRBV4-2 combines with J gene TRBJ2-3; D uncertain. Germline lookup yields CDR1 LGHNA and CDR2 YNFKEQ. The length of the CDR3 is 17 residues. Trimming left V 1 base short and J 3 bases short, with 17 bases between. The CDR3 DNA reads TGTGCCAGCAGCCAAGGCGACGCCACCCCCGGGACAGATACGCAGTATTTT. Translated: CASSQGDATPGTDTQYF.

This clonotype was observed many times. The chain employs TRBV28 and TRBJ1-4; 8 bases align to TRBD1. Unmatched junction bases numbered 3, after V lost 6 bases and J lost 3 bases. Germline V CDR1 and CDR2: MDHEN, SYDVKM. This CDR3 region has 14 residues. The CDR3 DNA is TGTGCCAGCAGCCCGACAGGGGCTAATGAAAAACTGTTTTTT. Translating gives CASSPTGANEKLFF. The variable domain in full, completed from reference TRBV28 and TRBJ1-4, reads DVKVTQSSRYLVKRTGEKVFLECVQDMDHENMFWYRQDPGLGLRLIYFSYDVKMKEKGDIPEGYSVSREKKERFSLILESASTNQTSMYLCASSPTGANEKLFFGSGTQLSVL.

The DNA for the CDR3 is TGCAGTGCTAGGGACCGGGACAGGGGATCTGGGGCCAACGTCCTGACTTTC. This sequence encodes CSARDRDRGSGANVLTF. V is TRBV20-1 and J is TRBJ2-6; TRBD1 matches 10 bases. The CDR3 runs to 17 residues. The ends lost 3 bases at V and 1 base at J; junction bases unmatched: 6. The germline CDR1 and CDR2 sequences are DFQATT and SNEGSKA (reference sequence).

The chain joins TRBV3-1 to TRBJ2-4, with D perhaps matching TRBD2 (5 bases). Trimming stripped 1 base from V and 8 bases from J, with 9 bases between. CDR3 length: 13 residues. Germline V CDR1 and CDR2: LGHDT, YNNKEL (reference sequence). Here the CDR3 DNA reads TGTGCCAGCAGCCAAGGACTCGGGGACATTCAGTACTTC. Its translation: CASSQGLGDIQYF.

In this sample, this clonotype turned up once. The chain has TRBV6-1 and TRBJ2-7; D is unresolved. This CDR3 comprises 14 residues. Trimming removed 2 bases from V and 0 bases from J, with 8 bases in between. Germline CDR1 reads MNHNS; CDR2 reads SASEGT. CDR3 region: CASSEQRSSYEQYF. Written as DNA, the CDR3 is TGTGCCAGCAGTGAACAGAGGAGCTCCTACGAGCAGTACTTC.

The chain couples TRBV6-1 to TRBJ2-1; D is uncertain. The CDR3 extends over 17 amino acids. The V gene lost 8 bases and the J gene lost 10 bases, with 30 bases spanning the gap. Germline CDR1 MNHNS, CDR2 SASEGT. The CDR3 sequence is CASLFRSPNAQNYEQFF. The CDR3, as DNA: TGTGCCAGCTTATTCCGGTCCCCGAATGCCCAAAACTACGAGCAGTTCTTC.

This chain joins TRBV6-5 and TRBJ2-3, with 8 bases that match TRBD2. Germline CDR1 is MNHEY and CDR2 is SVGAGI. This CDR3 is built from 15 residues. V shed 10 bases, J shed 5 bases, and the junction held 14 bases outside the gene matches. The CDR3 DNA is TGTGCCACGACCATCAGCGGGAGTTTGGGAGATACGCAGTATTTT. It yields the protein CATTISGSLGDTQYF.

The J gene is TRBJ2-5, the V gene TRBV29-1; D perhaps matches TRBD1 (5 bases). This CDR3 contains 12 residues. Germline V gene lookup returns CDR1 SQVTM and CDR2 ANQGSEA. V was clipped by 7 bases and J by 2 bases, with 11 bases between them. CDR3 residues: CSANRQQETQYF. The CDR3 nucleotides are TGCAGCGCGAACCGACAGCAAGAGACCCAGTACTTC.

This clonotype was recorded a few times. This rearrangement joins TRBV20-1 to TRBJ2-1, with 9 bases fitting TRBD2. The germline gives CDR1 DFQATT, CDR2 SNEGSKA (reference sequence). V dropped 0 bases and J dropped 0; count of bases not matched to a gene: 6. This CDR3 region has 17 residues. CDR3 DNA: TGCAGTGCTAGAGATGAGACTAGCGGCGGCTCCTACAATGAGCAGTTCTTC. It is translated as CSARDETSGGSYNEQFF.

In this sample, this clonotype turned up a few times. CDR3 loop: CASGRGREGSTDTQYF. The CDR3 bases are TGTGCCAGCGGGCGTGGCCGGGAGGGTAGCACAGATACGCAGTATTTT. The V and J genes are TRBV7-6 and TRBJ2-3; TRBD2 agrees at 8 bases. J gave up 0 bases and V 8 bases, and 10 bases lay outside the gene matches. The germline CDR1 and CDR2 sequences are SGHVS and FNYEAQ. The CDR3 loop spans 16 amino acids.

The V and J genes are TRBV7-9 and TRBJ2-5, with a weak D call TRBD1 (6 bases). CDR3 length equals 14 residues. The germline CDR1 and CDR2 sequences are SEHNR and FQNEAQ (reference sequence). V dropped 2 bases and J dropped 1 base, with 8 bases sitting between them. CDR3 region: CASSLTGIQETQYF. CDR3 DNA: TGTGCCAGCAGCTTAACAGGGATCCAAGAGACCCAGTACTTC.

This clonotype was detected a few times. V is TRBV20-1 and J is TRBJ2-1; 11 nucleotides line up with TRBD2. In germline, CDR1 is DFQATT, CDR2 SNEGSKA (reference sequence). V dropped 7 bases and J dropped 7; count of bases not matched to a gene: 12. There are 15 residues in the CDR3. CDR3: CSVPGGASGRNEQFF. The DNA for the CDR3 is TGCAGTGTACCAGGGGGGGCTAGCGGGAGGAATGAGCAGTTCTTC.

This chain uses TRBV13 with TRBJ2-3; 12 nucleotides agree with TRBD2. The V and J ends lost 5 bases and 2 bases, in that order; junction bases with no gene match: 8. This CDR3 is built from 17 residues. The V gene's germline CDR1 is PRHDT and CDR2 FYEKMQ (reference sequence). The CDR3 loop is CASSRGLAGWPTDTQYF. CDR3 bases: TGTGCCAGCAGCCGGGGACTAGCGGGTTGGCCCACAGATACGCAGTATTTT.

The rearrangement links TRBV12-3 or TRBV12-4 to TRBJ2-1, with TRBD2 identical over 15 bases. The CDR3 has 18 amino acids. With V trimmed by 3 bases and J by 3 bases, 6 bases remained unmatched. The CDR3 reads CASSFAGTSGGIYNEQFF. CDR3 DNA sequence: TGTGCCAGCAGTTTTGCCGGGACTAGCGGGGGGATCTACAATGAGCAGTTCTTC.

Only a few counts were recorded for this clonotype. This chain links TRBV7-2 with TRBJ2-3; 10 bases agree with TRBD2. The CDR3 consists of 17 residues. Germline V lookup: CDR1 SGHTA, CDR2 FQGNSA. V was pared by 5 bases and J by 11 bases, with 19 bases of the junction left unmatched. CDR3 nucleotide sequence: TGTGCCAGCAGCCCATCTGGGGCTAGCGGGAGCTCCCTCGGGCAGTATTTT. As protein: CASSPSGASGSSLGQYF. The full variable domain, its missing parts supplied by reference TRBV7-2 and TRBJ2-3, is GAGVSQSPSNKVTEKGKDVELRCDPISGHTALYWYRQSLGQGLEFLIYFQGNSAPDKSGLPSDRFSAERTGGSVSTLTIQRTQQEDSAVYLCASSPSGASGSSLGQYFGPGTRLTVL.

This clonotype was counted between two and nine times. The CDR3: CSARGTSGGNEQFF. DNA of the CDR3: TGCAGTGCTCGAGGGACTAGCGGGGGGAATGAGCAGTTCTTC. The chain joins TRBV20-1 to TRBJ2-1, with TRBD2 identical over 15 bases. CDR3 length equals 14 residues. V was pared by 5 bases and J by 7 bases, with 3 bases of the junction left unmatched. CDR1 DFQATT and CDR2 SNEGSKA come from the germline V gene (reference sequence).

The V call is TRBV5-1, the J call TRBJ2-3, with 10 bases lining up with TRBD2. CDR3 length equals 16 residues. CDR1 and CDR2 (germline): SGHRS, YFSETQ. J gave up 2 bases and V 4 bases, and 7 bases lay outside the gene matches. CDR3 nucleotides: TGCGCCAGCAGCCTTCGAGGGACTAGCGCCACAGATACGCAGTATTTT. Its protein is CASSLRGTSATDTQYF.

The rearrangement joins TRBV5-1 to TRBJ2-1; D is ambiguous. This CDR3 has 15 amino acids. V was pared by 5 bases and J by 6 bases, with 18 bases between. Per the germline V gene, CDR1 is SGHRS and CDR2 is YFSETQ. The CDR3 is CASRGEIFAANEQFF. CDR3 DNA: TGCGCCAGCAGGGGCGAGATCTTTGCGGCCAATGAGCAGTTCTTC.

The J gene is TRBJ2-7, the V gene TRBV12-3 or TRBV12-4; TRBD2 matches at 16 bases. The CDR3 loop spans 17 amino acids. Unmatched junction bases numbered 9, after V lost 5 bases and J lost 5 bases. The CDR3 DNA reads TGTGCCAGCAGTCCGGGGACTAGCGGGGGGGAATTCCACGAGCAGTACTTC. This codes for CASSPGTSGGEFHEQYF.

In this sample, this clonotype turned up a few times. This sequence joins TRBV10-3 and TRBJ1-1; 8 nucleotides align to TRBD1. The CDR3 loop spans 15 amino acids. Germline assignment: CDR1 ENHRY and CDR2 SYGVKD. J lost 0 bases, V lost 7 bases, and 7 bases had no gene match. The CDR3 DNA follows: TGTGCCATCAAAGGGACAGGAGAGATGAACACTGAAGCTTTCTTT. Its protein is CAIKGTGEMNTEAFF.